Below, 31 T cell receptor beta chains from the same sample are listed, as sequenced in a study of CD8 T cells in Susac syndrome. When the RNA was reverse transcribed, random hexamers were used with an input of about 0.45 to 1 ug. TCRdb fed the immunoSEQ multiplex PCR reads into MiXCR, producing one record per CDR3 protein. This table holds approximately 170,000 distinct CDR3 sequences, 92% found once. Sequencing was done on a sample of CD4+ T cells from PBMCs. The receptors were sampled from a human donor in good health.

This clonotype has only a few counts. The rearrangement uses TRBV12-3 or TRBV12-4 and TRBJ1-5; TRBD1 agrees at 10 bases. The CDR3 has 14 residues. Trimming at V came to 4 bases and at J to 6 bases, leaving 3 bases not matched to a gene. The CDR3, as DNA: TGTGCCAGCAGTTGGACAGGGGGAGGTCAGCCCCAGCATTTT. It codes for CASSWTGGGQPQHF.

This chain connects TRBV6-2 or TRBV6-3 to TRBJ1-2; no clear D gene. Germline loops: CDR1 MNHEY, CDR2 SVGEGT. The CDR3 spans 12 residues. Trimming took off 8 bases at V and 2 bases at J, with 9 bases between the two ends. The CDR3 nucleotides are TGTGCCAGCGGGAGGATGAACTATGGCTACACCTTC. It specifies CASGRMNYGYTF.

CDR3 nucleotide sequence: TGTGCCAGCAGCTTGGGACCGGCAGGGTCAAGAGAGCAGTACTTC. As protein: CASSLGPAGSREQYF. The chain links TRBV5-4 to TRBJ2-7, with D possibly matching TRBD1 (5 bases). Trimming cost V 0 bases and J 7 bases, with 17 bases left between them. This CDR3 is built from 15 residues. Germline CDR1 and CDR2: SGHNT and YYREEE (reference sequence).

The chain combines TRBV21-1 with TRBJ2-1. TRBV21-1 is an annotated pseudogene. The CDR3 extends over 14 amino acids. The CDR3 DNA follows: TGTGCCAGCAGCAGGGGGGCTACCTACAATGAGCAGTTCTTC. Residues: CASSRGATYNEQFF.

The V gene is TRBV15, the J gene TRBJ2-1, with D hard to call. Germline V gives CDR1 LNHNV, CDR2 YYDKDF (reference sequence). Trimming took 0 bases from V and 0 from J, leaving 12 bases between them. There are 17 residues in the CDR3. CDR3 loop: CATSRDVAVSSYNEQFF. The CDR3 bases are TGTGCCACCAGCAGAGATGTGGCCGTGAGCTCCTACAATGAGCAGTTCTTC.

This chain's CDR3 is CASRIGGGRSYNEQFF. The CDR3, as DNA: TGTGCCAGCAGGATAGGGGGGGGCCGTTCCTACAATGAGCAGTTCTTC. This chain links TRBV6-1 with TRBJ2-1, with a tentative D call TRBD2 (7 bases). Germline loops: CDR1 MNHNS, CDR2 SASEGT. The germline V and J ends were trimmed by 6 bases and 1 base, with 16 bases remaining between them. The CDR3 is 16 amino acids.

The chain joins TRBV7-9 to TRBJ2-7, with D perhaps assigned TRBD1 or TRBD2 (5 bases each). Germline assignment: CDR1 SEHNR and CDR2 FQNEAQ (reference sequence). Deletions cut 3 bases from V and 2 bases from J, with 14 bases between. The CDR3 runs 15 residues. CDR3 protein: CASSFDGTDTYEQYF. The CDR3 DNA is TGTGCCAGCAGCTTCGATGGGACGGATACCTACGAGCAGTACTTC.

The chain carries TRBV3-1 and TRBJ2-7; no clear D gene. From germline, CDR1 is LGHDT and CDR2 YNNKEL (reference sequence). V dropped 5 bases and J dropped 4 bases, with 9 bases sitting between them. The CDR3 extends over 12 amino acids. As DNA, the CDR3 is TGTGCCAGCAGCTACTACACTTACGAGCAGTACTTC. Residues: CASSYYTYEQYF.

The V call is TRBV9, the J call TRBJ2-1; no firm D call. V gave up 0 bases and J gave up 11 bases, with 12 bases separating them. The germline V gene has CDR1 SGDLS and CDR2 YYNGEE. This CDR3 is 13 amino acids long. CDR3 DNA sequence: TGTGCCAGCAGCGTAGCAGGAACCCACAAGCAGTTCTTC. This sequence encodes CASSVAGTHKQFF.

V usage is TRBV12-5 and J usage is TRBJ1-5, with a possible D match to TRBD1 (5 bases). The length of the CDR3 is 15 residues. CDR1 and CDR2 from the germline V gene are LGHNT and FRNRAP. Trimming pared 0 bases from V and 7 bases from J, leaving 13 bases between. The CDR3 DNA follows: TGTGCTAGTGGTTTGGTAGTGGGGGGTAACCAGCCCCAGCATTTT. Its translation is CASGLVVGGNQPQHF.

This clonotype was observed once. V and J are TRBV15 and TRBJ2-1; 7 positions match TRBD1. V lost 5 bases, J lost 0 bases, and 10 bases stayed unmatched. Germline V gives CDR1 LNHNV, CDR2 YYDKDF (reference sequence). The CDR3 totals 17 residues. The CDR3 region is CATSSQGPGGSYNEQFF. As DNA, the CDR3 is TGTGCCACCAGCTCCCAGGGTCCAGGGGGCTCCTACAATGAGCAGTTCTTC.

This clonotype was seen only once. The chain carries TRBV20-1 and TRBJ1-4; D remains unclear. The germline V gene encodes CDR1 DFQATT and CDR2 SNEGSKA (reference sequence). V was clipped by 0 bases and J by 5 bases, with 7 bases between them. This CDR3 comprises 13 residues. CDR3 DNA: TGCAGTGCTAGAGATGTGGGAAATGAAAAACTGTTTTTT. It yields the protein CSARDVGNEKLFF.

The V gene is TRBV5-4, the J gene TRBJ2-3; 7 bases line up with TRBD1. Losses at the gene ends were 4 bases for V and 3 bases for J; bases not matched to a gene: 8. The CDR3 is 15 residues long. Germline CDR1 is SGHNT and CDR2 is YYREEE (reference sequence). The CDR3 bases are TGTGCCAGCAGCGTAAGACAGGGTACGACAGATACGCAGTATTTT. This codes for CASSVRQGTTDTQYF.

The CDR3 protein is CASSPDRNQETQYF. The CDR3 nucleotides are TGCGCCAGCAGCCCAGACAGAAACCAAGAGACCCAGTACTTC. This chain uses TRBV5-1 with TRBJ2-5; D is possibly TRBD1 (5 bases). The CDR3 contains 14 residues. Trimming stripped 4 bases from V and 0 bases from J, with 10 bases between. From germline, CDR1 is SGHRS and CDR2 YFSETQ.

The rearrangement uses TRBV6-2 or TRBV6-3 and TRBJ2-7, with TRBD1 matching 8 bases. The J segment lost 4 bases and the V segment lost 6 bases, leaving 14 bases of the junction unmatched. This CDR3 has 16 amino acids. Per the germline V gene, CDR1 is MNHEY and CDR2 is SVGEGT. The CDR3 reads CASRTEPGQGGYEQYF. The CDR3 DNA sequence: TGTGCCAGCAGAACCGAGCCAGGACAGGGCGGGTACGAGCAGTACTTC.

This sequence joins TRBV5-1 and TRBJ2-1; D uncertain. With 1 base removed from V and 8 bases from J, the gap between germline ends came to 13 bases. The CDR3 sequence is 14 residues long. Per germline, CDR1 SGHRS and CDR2 YFSETQ. Here the CDR3 reads CASSLLAGLDEQFF. The DNA for the CDR3 is TGCGCCAGCAGCTTGTTGGCAGGTCTGGATGAGCAGTTCTTC.

J is TRBJ2-3 and V is TRBV6-2 or TRBV6-3; D is unclear. CDR3 size: 16 residues. The V and J ends lost 3 bases and 0 bases respectively, with 13 bases between them. CDR1 is MNHEY and CDR2 is SVGEGT in the germline V gene. The chain's CDR3 is CASSYGDRSSTDTQYF. CDR3 sequence (DNA): TGTGCCAGCAGTTATGGTGACCGCTCTAGCACAGATACGCAGTATTTT.

The J gene is TRBJ2-5, the V gene TRBV6-6, with 8 bases identical to TRBD1. CDR1 is MNHNY, CDR2 SVGAGI, per germline (reference sequence). CDR3 length equals 14 residues. The junction had 6 bases not matched to a gene; V was cut back by 6 bases and J by 3 bases. CDR3 region: CASSLRTGKETQYF. Here the CDR3 DNA reads TGTGCCAGCAGCCTTAGGACAGGGAAAGAGACCCAGTACTTC.

The CDR3 region has the DNA TGTGCCAGCAGTTACTCGATCCCTCAGAGCTCCTACGAGCAGTACTTC. Amino acid sequence: CASSYSIPQSSYEQYF. The chain uses TRBV6-2 or TRBV6-3 and TRBJ2-7; D unclear. The CDR3 length is 16 residues. V was cut by 0 bases and J by 0 bases, with 12 bases left in between. In germline, CDR1 is MNHEY, CDR2 SVGEGT.

The chain has TRBV3-1 and TRBJ2-7; no definite D call. This CDR3 contains 14 residues. CDR1 and CDR2 from the germline V gene are LGHDT and YNNKEL (reference sequence). Trimming removed 1 base from V and 1 base from J, with 8 bases in between. The CDR3 DNA reads TGTGCCAGCAGCCAAGTTGCCGGTTCCTACGAGCAGTACTTC. Translated: CASSQVAGSYEQYF.

This clonotype has more than one count but fewer than ten. V usage is TRBV6-5 and J usage is TRBJ1-2; tentatively, D is TRBD1 (5 bases). The CDR3 is 14 residues long. Trimming took off 2 bases at V and 7 bases at J, with 14 bases between the two ends. CDR1 and CDR2 (germline): MNHEY, SVGAGI. The CDR3 spells CASSYRDPPGGYTF. The CDR3 region has the DNA TGTGCCAGCAGTTACAGGGACCCTCCGGGTGGCTACACCTTC.

Remarks on this clonotype: The junction differs from germline at one of its ends, possibly a read error. The chain is built from TRBV4-1 and TRBJ1-1, with D perhaps matching TRBD1 (6 bases). The CDR3 is 17 residues long. Germline CDR1 reads MGHRA; CDR2 reads YSYEKL. CDR3: CASTQRGQISWGTEAFF. The CDR3 DNA reads TGCGCCAGCACCCAAAGAGGACAGATCTCATGGGGGACTGAAGCTTTCTTT.

V and J are TRBV7-2 and TRBJ2-3; D may be TRBD2 (6 bases). CDR3 length: 17 amino acids. Germline V gene sequence: CDR1 SGHTA, CDR2 FQGNSA. V dropped 5 bases and J dropped 2 bases, with 20 bases sitting between them. The CDR3 reads CASSRPRGSGATDTQYF. The CDR3 region has the DNA TGTGCCAGCAGCCGGCCCCGGGGGAGCGGAGCCACAGATACGCAGTATTTT.

This clonotype was detected once. The rearrangement links TRBV20-1 to TRBJ2-3, with TRBD1 matching 8 bases. The CDR3 loop spans 14 amino acids. Germline V gives CDR1 DFQATT, CDR2 SNEGSKA (reference sequence). With 4 bases clipped from V and 5 bases from J, the junction kept 8 bases outside the gene matches. CDR3 DNA: TGCAGTGCTAAGGCGACAGGGGTAGAAGATACGCAGTATTTT. Translation: CSAKATGVEDTQYF.

This sequence joins TRBV10-3 and TRBJ1-3, with D possibly matching TRBD1 (5 bases). This CDR3 contains 14 residues. V was pared by 5 bases and J by 4 bases, with 12 bases between. Germline V lookup: CDR1 ENHRY, CDR2 SYGVKD. The CDR3 spells CAISPGTRGNTIYF. CDR3 coding DNA: TGTGCCATCAGTCCCGGGACGAGAGGAAACACCATATATTTT.

The genes are TRBV20-1 and TRBJ2-7; weak D call: TRBD2 (5 bases). This CDR3 spans 14 amino acids. V was cut by 6 bases and J by 0 bases, with 15 bases left in between. Per the germline V gene, CDR1 is DFQATT and CDR2 is SNEGSKA (reference sequence). CDR3 sequence: CSAPRGVSSYEQYF. In DNA form, the CDR3 reads TGCAGTGCGCCTCGGGGTGTGAGCTCCTACGAGCAGTACTTC.

The rearrangement joins TRBV19 to TRBJ2-2, with D hard to call. In germline, CDR1 is LNHDA, CDR2 SQIVND (reference sequence). V dropped 2 bases and J dropped 2 bases, with 9 bases sitting between them. This CDR3 is built from 15 residues. The CDR3 DNA sequence: TGTGCCAGTAGTATAAAGTGGATTAACACCGGGGAGCTGTTTTTT. As protein: CASSIKWINTGELFF. The full variable domain, rest sourced from reference TRBV19 and TRBJ2-2, is DGGITQSPKYLFRKEGQNVTLSCEQNLNHDAMYWYRQDPGQGLRLIYYSQIVNDFQKGDIAEGYSVSREKKESFPLTVTSAQKNPTAFYLCASSIKWINTGELFFGEGSRLTVL.

This chain joins TRBV6-6 and TRBJ1-4; no clear D. CDR3 length equals 16 residues. V was cut by 0 bases and J by 7 bases, with 15 bases left in between. The germline V gene encodes CDR1 MNHNY and CDR2 SVGAGI (reference sequence). The DNA for the CDR3 is TGTGCCAGCAGTTACTCGACGGTCGGCCACATTGAAAAACTGTTTTTT. Encoded protein: CASSYSTVGHIEKLFF.

The chain employs TRBV10-3 and TRBJ1-2; 8 bases are shared with TRBD1. Trimming at V came to 6 bases and at J to 9 bases, leaving 9 bases not matched to a gene. The CDR3 spans 13 residues. The germline V gene encodes CDR1 ENHRY and CDR2 SYGVKD. CDR3 in DNA: TGTGCCATCAGGTGGAAGACAGGGGAGAGCTACACCTTC. Protein product: CAIRWKTGESYTF.

The V and J genes are TRBV14 and TRBJ1-5; tentatively, D is TRBD1 (5 bases). The CDR3 is 16 amino acids. Deletions cut 1 base from V and 4 bases from J, with 14 bases between. Germline assignment: CDR1 SGHDN and CDR2 FVKESK. The CDR3 nucleotides are TGTGCCAGCAGCCAAGGAGCAGGGACGGAGAATCAGCCCCAGCATTTT. Translation gives CASSQGAGTENQPQHF.

The rearrangement uses TRBV5-1 and TRBJ2-2, with TRBD1 matching 8 bases. CDR1 is SGHRS and CDR2 is YFSETQ in the germline V gene. V lost 2 bases and J lost 7; bases outside the gene matches: 13. CDR3 length equals 17 residues. DNA for the CDR3: TGCGCCAGCAGCTTATGGTTCGGCAGGGGGCGAAGCGGGGAGCTGTTTTTT. Translated, it gives CASSLWFGRGRSGELFF.